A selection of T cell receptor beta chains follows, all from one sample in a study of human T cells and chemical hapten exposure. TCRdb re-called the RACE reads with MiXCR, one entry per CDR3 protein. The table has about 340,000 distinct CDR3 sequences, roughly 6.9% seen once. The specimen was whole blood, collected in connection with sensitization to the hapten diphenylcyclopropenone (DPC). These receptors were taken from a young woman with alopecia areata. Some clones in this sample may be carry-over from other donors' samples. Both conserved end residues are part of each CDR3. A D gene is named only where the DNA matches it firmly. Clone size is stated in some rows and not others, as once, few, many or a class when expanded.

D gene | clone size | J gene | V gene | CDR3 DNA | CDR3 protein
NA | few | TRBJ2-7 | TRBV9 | TGTGCCAGCAGCGTAGGGGGACCCGGGAACGAGCAGTACTTC | CASSVGGPGNEQYF
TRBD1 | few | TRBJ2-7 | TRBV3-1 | TGTGCCAGCAGCGAGGAAGGACAGGGGCCCACCTACGAGCAGTACTTC | CASSEEGQGPTYEQYF
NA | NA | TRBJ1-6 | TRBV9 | TGTGCCAGCAGCGTAGGCGATAATTCACCCCTCCACTTT | CASSVGDNSPLHF
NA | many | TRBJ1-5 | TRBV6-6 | TGTGCCAGCAGCGGGACCAGGGGACTTAGCAATCAGCCCCAGCATTTT | CASSGTRGLSNQPQHF
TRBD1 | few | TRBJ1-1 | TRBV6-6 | TGTGCCAGCAGTAGACAGGGGGCCAACACTGAAGCTTTCTTT | CASSRQGANTEAFF
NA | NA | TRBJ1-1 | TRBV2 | TGTGCCAGCACTAAGGCGAACACTGAAGCTTTCTTT | CASTKANTEAFF
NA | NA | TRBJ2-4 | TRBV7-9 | TGTGCCAGCAGCCCCCCTCGAACCTCCGTTCCAACCTACTTC | CASSPPRTSVPTYF
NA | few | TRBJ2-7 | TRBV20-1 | TGCAGTGCTAGACCCGCTAGCTCCTACGAGCAGTACTTC | CSARPASSYEQYF
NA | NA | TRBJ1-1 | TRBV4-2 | TGTGCCAGCAGCCAAGGTGGAGGTGAAGCTTTCTTT | CASSQGGGEAFF
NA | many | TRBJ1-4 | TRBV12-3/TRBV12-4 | TGTGCCAGCAGCCGAGGGGTTCGTGAAAAACTGTTTTTT | CASSRGVREKLFF
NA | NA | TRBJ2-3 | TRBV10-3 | TGTGCCATCAGTGAGGAGGCTAGAGCAGATACGCAGTATTTT | CAISEEARADTQYF
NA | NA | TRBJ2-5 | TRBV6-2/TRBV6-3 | TGTGCCAGCAGTTACTCGTCGCCATACAGGGGAGGAGAGACCCAGTACTTC | CASSYSSPYRGGETQYF
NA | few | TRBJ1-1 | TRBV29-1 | TGCAGCGTGTTCGATAGGGAATACACTGAAGCTTTCTTT | CSVFDREYTEAFF
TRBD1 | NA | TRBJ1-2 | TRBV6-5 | TGTGCCAGCAGTTACTCTGCAGGGGGCGTCTATGGCTACACCTTC | CASSYSAGGVYGYTF
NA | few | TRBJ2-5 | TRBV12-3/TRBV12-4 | TGTGCCAGCATGAGGGGTAGCGAGACCCAGTACTTC | CASMRGSETQYF
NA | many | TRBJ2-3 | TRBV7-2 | TGTGCCAGCAGCTTCTGGTGGGGTCGGGGGGCATTTAAAGATACGCAGTATTTT | CASSFWWGRGAFKDTQYF
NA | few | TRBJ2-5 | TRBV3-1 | TGTGCCAGCAGCCTAATCGTAGACAGGGAGGAGGAGACCCAGTACTTC | CASSLIVDREEETQYF
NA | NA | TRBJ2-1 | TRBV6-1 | TGTGCCAGCAGCGGAGAACCGGGAGCTTACAATGAGCAGTTCTTC | CASSGEPGAYNEQFF
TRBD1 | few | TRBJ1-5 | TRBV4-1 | TGCGCCAGCAGCCAGGCACGGCAAGACAGGGGGAAGCCCCAGCATTTT | CASSQARQDRGKPQHF
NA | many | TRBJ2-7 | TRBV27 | TGTGCCAGCGGAGGGGTGGGCCGATACTACGAGCAGTACTTC | CASGGVGRYYEQYF
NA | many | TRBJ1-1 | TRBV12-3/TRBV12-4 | TGTGCCAGCAGTTTATCCGGGACCGTGAAAGCTTTCTTT | CASSLSGTVKAFF
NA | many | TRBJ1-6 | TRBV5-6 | TGTGCCAGCAGCTTGGATTTGGGCGGTAATTCACCCCTCCACTTT | CASSLDLGGNSPLHF
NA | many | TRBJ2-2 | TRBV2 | TGTGCCAGCAGTGAATCCGGTTACACCGGGGAGCTGTTTTTT | CASSESGYTGELFF
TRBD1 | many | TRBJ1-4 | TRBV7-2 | TGTGCCAGCAGCCAGCACGACAGGGGATTAAGAAAACTGTTTTTT | CASSQHDRGLRKLFF
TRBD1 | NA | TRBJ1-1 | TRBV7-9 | TGTGCCAGCAGCCCAGGACAGGGAGCTAGGGACACTGAAGCTTTCTTT | CASSPGQGARDTEAFF
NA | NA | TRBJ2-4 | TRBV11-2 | TGTGCCAGCAGCCTCCCCCGAGGGGATCTAGCCAAAAACATTCAGTACTTC | CASSLPRGDLAKNIQYF
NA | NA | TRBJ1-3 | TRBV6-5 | TGTGCCAGCAGTTCGGGACTGCTACACTCTGGAAACACCATATATTTT | CASSSGLLHSGNTIYF
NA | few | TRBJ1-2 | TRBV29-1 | TGCAGCGTTGAAGATCTCGGGCAGTCGCACTATGGCTACACCTTC | CSVEDLGQSHYGYTF
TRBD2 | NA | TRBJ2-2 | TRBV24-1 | TGTGCCACCAGTGATCGACTAGCGGATAACACCGGGGAGCTGTTTTTT | CATSDRLADNTGELFF
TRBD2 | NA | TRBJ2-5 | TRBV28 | TGTGCCAGCAGTCCCAATAGCGGGGGACAAGAAGAGACCCAGTACTTC | CASSPNSGGQEETQYF
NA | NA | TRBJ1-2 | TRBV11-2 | TGTGCCAGCAGCTTAGGGCAATGGGGGCCGGCTAACTATGGCTACACCTTC | CASSLGQWGPANYGYTF
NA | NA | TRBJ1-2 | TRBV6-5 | TGTGCCAGCAGGATACCAGGGACATACTATGGCTACACCTTC | CASRIPGTYYGYTF
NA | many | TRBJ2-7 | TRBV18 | TGTGCCAGCTCACCAGCGGGACAGTCCTACGAGCAGTACTTC | CASSPAGQSYEQYF
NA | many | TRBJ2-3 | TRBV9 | TGTGCCAGCAGCGTGATTCCCGGGGGCACAGATACGCAGTATTTT | CASSVIPGGTDTQYF
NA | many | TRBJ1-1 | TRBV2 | TGTGCCAGCAGTGGATTTGGGTTCACTGAAGCTTTCTTT | CASSGFGFTEAFF
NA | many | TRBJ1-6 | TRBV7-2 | TGTGCCAGCAGCTACGGTTATAATTCACCCCTCCACTTT | CASSYGYNSPLHF
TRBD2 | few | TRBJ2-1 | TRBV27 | TGTGCCAGCAGCGAACTAGCGGGGGGTTCCTACAATGAGCAGTTCTTC | CASSELAGGSYNEQFF